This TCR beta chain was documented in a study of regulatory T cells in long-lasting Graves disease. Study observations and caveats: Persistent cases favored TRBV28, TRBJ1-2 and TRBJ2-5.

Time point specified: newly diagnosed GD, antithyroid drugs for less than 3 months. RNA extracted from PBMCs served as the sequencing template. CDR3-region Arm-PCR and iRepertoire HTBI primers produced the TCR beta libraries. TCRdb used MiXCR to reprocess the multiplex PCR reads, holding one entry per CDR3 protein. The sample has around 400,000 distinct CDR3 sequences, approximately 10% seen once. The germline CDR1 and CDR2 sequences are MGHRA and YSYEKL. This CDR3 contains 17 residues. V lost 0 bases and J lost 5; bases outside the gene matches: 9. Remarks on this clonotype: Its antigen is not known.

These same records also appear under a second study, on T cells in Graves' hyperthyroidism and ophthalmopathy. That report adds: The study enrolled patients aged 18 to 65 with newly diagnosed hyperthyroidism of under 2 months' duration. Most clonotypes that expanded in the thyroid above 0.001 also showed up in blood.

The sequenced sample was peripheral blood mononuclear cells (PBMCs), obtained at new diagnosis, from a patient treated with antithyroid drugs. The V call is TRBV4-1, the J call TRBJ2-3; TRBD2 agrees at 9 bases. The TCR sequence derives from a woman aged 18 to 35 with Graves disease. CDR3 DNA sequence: TGCGCCAGCAGCCAAGATCCGGCCGGGACTAGCCGAGATACGCAGTATTTT. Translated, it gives CASSQDPAGTSRDTQYF.